This T cell receptor (beta chain) emerged from a study of regulatory T cells in long-lasting Graves disease. Overall study findings and caveats: Persistent Graves' patients showed less TCR diversity than newly diagnosed ones.

Germline V gene lookup returns CDR1 MNHNS and CDR2 SASEGT. The CDR3 is 17 amino acids. The V and J ends lost 2 bases and 1 base, in that order; junction bases with no gene match: 7. Described time point: newly diagnosed GD, antithyroid drugs for less than 3 months. Researchers made the TCR library from RNA that was extracted from PBMCs. The EDTA tubes were filled with around 9 milliliters of drawn peripheral blood. This clonotype was observed a few times. As yet, its antigen is unknown. In building TCR beta libraries, iRepertoire HTBI primers were used together with Arm-PCR of CDR3 regions. MiXCR, run by TCRdb on the multiplex PCR reads, gives a single entry per CDR3 protein. The table shows 350,000 to 450,000 distinct CDR3 sequences, with roughly 12% occurring only once. The sample was also reused in another study, on T cells in Graves' hyperthyroidism and ophthalmopathy. From that study: No progression to ophthalmopathy during 18 months of follow-up defined stable disease.

The V and J genes are TRBV6-1 and TRBJ1-5; 8 positions match TRBD1. The input for sequencing was peripheral blood mononuclear cells (PBMCs), taken at new diagnosis, from a patient treated with antithyroid drugs. The TCR sequence derives from a woman aged 18-29 years with Graves disease. The CDR3 DNA reads TGTGCCAGCAGTGAACGTCAGGGGGCTATAAGCAATCAGCCCCAGCATTTT. It is translated as CASSERQGAISNQPQHF.